This T cell receptor (beta chain) was identified in a study of blood T cell repertoires in COVID-19. As processed by the authors: It was from reference gene primer amplification that nucleated cell counts were estimated. Assay: immunoSEQ multiplex PCR; the TCRdb copy retains only in-frame clones and omits some. V and J calls and clone size come straight from that table; D and trimming were deduced from the DNA. The table has about 160,000 clones, over 80% seen once. The sequence derives from a woman aged 45-60 years with acute or convalescent COVID-19. The sequenced material came from peripheral blood.

CDR3: CASSLGQGAQGYTF. In DNA form, the CDR3 reads TGTGCCAGCAGCTTAGGGCAGGGGGCGCAGGGCTACACCTTC. The chain joins TRBV7-6 to TRBJ1-2, with TRBD1 identical over 8 bases. Germline CDR1 reads SGHVS; CDR2 reads FNYEAQ. The V gene end was trimmed by 1 base and the J gene end by 8 bases; junction bases not matched to a gene: 6. CDR3 length: 14 residues.